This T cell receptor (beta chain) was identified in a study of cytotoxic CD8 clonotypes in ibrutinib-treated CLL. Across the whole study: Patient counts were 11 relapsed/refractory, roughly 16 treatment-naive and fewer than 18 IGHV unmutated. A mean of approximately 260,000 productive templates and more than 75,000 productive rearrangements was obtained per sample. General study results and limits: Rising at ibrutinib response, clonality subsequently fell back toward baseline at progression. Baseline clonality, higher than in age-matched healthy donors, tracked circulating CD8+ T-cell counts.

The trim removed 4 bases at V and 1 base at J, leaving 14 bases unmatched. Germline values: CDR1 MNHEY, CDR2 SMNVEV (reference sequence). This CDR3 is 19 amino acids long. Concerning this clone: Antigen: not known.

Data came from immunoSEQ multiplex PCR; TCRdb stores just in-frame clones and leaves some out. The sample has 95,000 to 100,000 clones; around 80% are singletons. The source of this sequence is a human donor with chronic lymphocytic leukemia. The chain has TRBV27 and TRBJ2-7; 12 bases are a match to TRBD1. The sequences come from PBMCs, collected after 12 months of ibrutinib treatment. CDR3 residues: CASSYRPGQGASRSYEQYF. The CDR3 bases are TGTGCCAGCAGTTACAGACCGGGACAGGGGGCGAGTAGGTCCTACGAGCAGTACTTC.